This T cell receptor (beta chain) comes out of a study of cytomegalovirus exposure and HLA in healthy donors. Whole-study results and caveats: In a later analysis, at a false discovery rate of 0.05, under 20,000 TCR beta sequences matched HLA alleles. Reportedly, TCR beta sequences accurately predicted HLA-A and HLA-B alleles in most subjects. TRBV6-2, TRBV6-3 and some other V segments were unresolvable in 87-base-pair reads. One later analysis reportedly identified an Asian-associated ancestry cluster that showed fewer N-insertions than the approximately 700-donor mean.

Unmatched junction bases numbered 6, after V lost 3 bases and J lost 3 bases. The CDR3 consists of 15 residues. Germline lookup yields CDR1 LGHNT and CDR2 FRNRAP. Notes on this clone: The antigen is unknown.

It was with 60 Vbeta and 13 Jbeta primers that the PCR ran. Measured with immunoSEQ multiplex PCR; TCRdb has only the in-frame clones, and not every one. The data contain some 140,000 clones, 70% to 80% of them seen just once; the ten biggest clones take up over 2%. The rearrangement uses TRBV12-5 and TRBJ2-3; 7 nucleotides line up with TRBD1. The sequenced material came from PBMCs. This receptor was taken from a man younger than 45 in good health and CMV-seronegative. The CDR3 DNA reads TGTGCTAGTGGTTTAGGCCAGGGGGTAACAGATACGCAGTATTTT. Its protein product is CASGLGQGVTDTQYF.